This T cell receptor (beta chain) was identified during a study of blood T cells in healthy people across ages. The J segment lost 11 bases and the V segment lost 0 bases, leaving 6 bases of the junction unmatched. CDR1 and CDR2 (germline): GTSNPN, SVGIG (reference sequence). There are 12 residues in the CDR3. A J-beta primer mix and a sample-barcoded 5' primer were used in a second PCR of roughly 6 to 11 cycles. Via MiXCR, TCRdb re-called the 5' RACE reads, giving one row per CDR3 protein. The sample gives approximately 1.5 million distinct CDR3 sequences, about 42% of which show up once; about 4.1% is in the top ten.

J is TRBJ2-5 and V is TRBV30, with 7 bases matching TRBD1. Sequences were obtained from blood. The sequence was obtained from a woman aged 18-35 years in good health. The CDR3 DNA is TGTGCCTGGAGTGTAGGACAGGTTGTGCAGTACTTC. This translates into CAWSVGQVVQYF.